This TCR beta chain originates from a study of blood T cell repertoires in COVID-19 (dated by TCRdb to about 2020). Background on the whole study: The collaborator samples originated in the United States, Italy and Spain and spanned the acute and convalescent phases of COVID-19. The prospective study material was composed of cDNA or gDNA derived from T cells, B-cell-depleted T cells, or PBMCs. Where HLA class I and class II types were available, the types were taken from metadata supplied by the sample provider, not from assay-based typing. Sample metadata almost always included a de-identified subject ID, COVID-19 status, age in years and sex. Samples came from the ongoing ImmuneRACE study (first 160 participants) plus 1,254 subjects from 6 global collaborators. The repertoires were released in a freely available public database meant as a resource for research on the immune response to SARS-CoV-2. Deeply sampled blood TCRbeta repertoires from subjects exposed to, actively infected with, or recovered from COVID-19 were included in the dataset.

Whole blood was collected in K2EDTA tubes by collaborating institutions according to the institutions' own protocols. For TCRbeta analysis, collaborators shipped samples as frozen whole blood, isolated PBMCs, or DNA extracted from either of those sample types. TCRbeta CDR3 regions were amplified from genomic DNA using the immunoSEQ Assay, a bias-controlled multiplex PCR. In the original analysis: The number of nucleated cells in each sample was estimated by amplification of reference gene primers within the assay. To quantify the absolute abundance of each unique TCRbeta CDR3 rearrangement, sequence reads were collapsed and filtered. For each sample, productive Simpson clonality was calculated by taking the square root of Simpson's diversity index across productive rearrangements. TCRdb took over this immuneACCESS table, retaining in-frame rearrangements with V and J assigned. Such tables are incomplete; in checked studies, under half of the missing clones stem from an unresolved V gene, and the remainder is unexplained. The V and J calls and clone size were taken over from that table, and D and trimming were inferred from the DNA. This sample holds approximately 190,000 clones; 90% were observed only once. The biggest ten clones account for approximately 0.48% of the sample.

A remark on this clone: The clone's antigen remains unknown. Per-base quality was not reported, and no clone a single base away is much larger than it.

Points the paper makes about the study in general: How much clinical and demographic metadata was included differed by source and by participant, and the metadata was provided uncurated.

The sequence came from a man aged 50 or older with acute or convalescent COVID-19. What was sequenced was peripheral blood.

The CDR3 is CASSGTSGWTGELFF. In nucleotide form, the sequence is TGTGCCAGCAGCGGGACTAGCGGATGGACCGGGGAGCTGTTTTTT. Recombination linked TRBV9 to TRBJ2-2; TRBD2 lines up with 10 middle nucleotides. Sequences SGDLS (CDR1) and YYNGEE (CDR2) are obtained from the germline V gene. From the cysteine through the phenylalanine, the CDR3 covers 15 amino acids. Kept here is only the CDR3 DNA, which spans 45 bases and is read in frame from base 1. Relative to germline, V is missing 3 bases and J is missing 5 bases, with 4 bases of the junction outside any gene match.